The T cell receptor (beta chain) described here comes from a study of blood T cell repertoires in COVID-19. The V end lost 6 bases, the J end lost 5 bases, and 9 bases lay between the germline ends. The CDR3 extends over 12 amino acids. CDR1 SGDLS and CDR2 YYNGEE come from the germline V gene. In the study's own analysis: Amplification of reference gene primers provided the estimated nucleated cell counts. TCRdb's copy holds only in-frame clones and misses some; the assay was immunoSEQ multiplex PCR. V, J and clone size derive from that table, while D and trimming were established from the DNA sequence. The data show under 250,000 clones, with 80% seen just once and about 4% held by the top ten.

The chain has TRBV9 and TRBJ1-5; the D is unclear. Sequenced sample: PBMCs or T cells enriched from blood (not recorded which). This TCR derives from a man younger than 45 with acute COVID-19. This CDR3 reads CASTSSDQPQHF. The CDR3 DNA reads as TGTGCCAGCACCTCGAGCGATCAGCCCCAGCATTTT.